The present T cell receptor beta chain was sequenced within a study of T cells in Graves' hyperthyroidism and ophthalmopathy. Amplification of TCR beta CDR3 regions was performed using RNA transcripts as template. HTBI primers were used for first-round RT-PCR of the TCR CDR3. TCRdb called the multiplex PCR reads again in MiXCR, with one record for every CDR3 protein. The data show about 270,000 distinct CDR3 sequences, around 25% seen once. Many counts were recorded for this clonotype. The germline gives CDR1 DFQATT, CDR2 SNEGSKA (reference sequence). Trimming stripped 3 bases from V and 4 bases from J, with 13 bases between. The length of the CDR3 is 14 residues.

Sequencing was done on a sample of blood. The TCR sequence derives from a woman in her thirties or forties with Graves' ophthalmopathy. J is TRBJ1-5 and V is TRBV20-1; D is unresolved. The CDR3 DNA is TGCAGTGCTAGCCCCACGACGGGGAATCAGCCCCAGCATTTT. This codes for CSASPTTGNQPQHF.